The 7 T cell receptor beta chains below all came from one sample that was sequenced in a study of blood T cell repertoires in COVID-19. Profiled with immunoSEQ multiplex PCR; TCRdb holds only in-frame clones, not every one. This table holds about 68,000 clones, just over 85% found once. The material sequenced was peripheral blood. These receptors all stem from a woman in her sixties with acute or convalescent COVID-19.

CDR3: CANDRPGTGYSGYTF. The DNA for the CDR3 is TGTGCCAACGACAGACCCGGGACAGGGTATAGTGGCTACACCTTC. V is TRBV5-8 and J is TRBJ1-2, with TRBD1 matching over 9 bases. Germline CDR1 and CDR2: SGHTS and YDEGEE. The CDR3 consists of 15 residues. The V gene end was trimmed by 9 bases and the J gene end by 7 bases; junction bases not matched to a gene: 16.

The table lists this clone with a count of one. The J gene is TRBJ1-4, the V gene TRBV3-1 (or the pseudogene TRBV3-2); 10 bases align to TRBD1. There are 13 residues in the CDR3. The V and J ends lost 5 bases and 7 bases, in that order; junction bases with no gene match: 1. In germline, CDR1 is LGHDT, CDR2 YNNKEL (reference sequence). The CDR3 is CASSRTGGEKLFF. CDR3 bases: TGTGCCAGCAGCAGGACAGGGGGTGAAAAACTGTTTTTT.

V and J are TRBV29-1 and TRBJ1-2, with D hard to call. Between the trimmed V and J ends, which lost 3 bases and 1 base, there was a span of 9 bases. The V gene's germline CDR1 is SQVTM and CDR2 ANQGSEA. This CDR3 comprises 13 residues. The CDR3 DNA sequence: TGCAGCGTTGACGAGGGCTATAACTATGGCTACACCTTC. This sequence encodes CSVDEGYNYGYTF.

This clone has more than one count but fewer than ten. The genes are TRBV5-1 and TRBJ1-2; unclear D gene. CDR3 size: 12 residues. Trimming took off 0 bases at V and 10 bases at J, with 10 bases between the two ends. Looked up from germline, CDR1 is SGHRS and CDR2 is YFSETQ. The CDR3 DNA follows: TGCGCCAGCAGCTTGGGGCAAGAGGACTACACCTTC. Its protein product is CASSLGQEDYTF.

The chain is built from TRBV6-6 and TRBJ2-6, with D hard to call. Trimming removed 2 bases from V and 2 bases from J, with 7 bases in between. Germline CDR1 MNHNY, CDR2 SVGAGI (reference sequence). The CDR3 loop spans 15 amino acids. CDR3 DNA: TGTGCCAGCAGTTACGCCCTAACTGGGGCCAACGTCCTGACTTTC. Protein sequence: CASSYALTGANVLTF.

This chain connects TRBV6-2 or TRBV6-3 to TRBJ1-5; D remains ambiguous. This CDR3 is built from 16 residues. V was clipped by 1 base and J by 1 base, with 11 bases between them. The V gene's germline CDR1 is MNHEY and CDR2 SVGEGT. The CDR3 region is CASSYWVGGSNQPQHF. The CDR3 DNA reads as TGTGCCAGCAGTTACTGGGTAGGAGGGAGCAATCAGCCCCAGCATTTT.

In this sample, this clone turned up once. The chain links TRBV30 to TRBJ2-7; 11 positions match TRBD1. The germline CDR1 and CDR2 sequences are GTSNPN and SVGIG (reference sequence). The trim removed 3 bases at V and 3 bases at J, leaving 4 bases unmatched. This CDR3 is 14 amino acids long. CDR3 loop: CAWRAGTGGYEQYF. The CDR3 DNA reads TGTGCCTGGAGGGCCGGGACAGGGGGCTACGAGCAGTACTTC.